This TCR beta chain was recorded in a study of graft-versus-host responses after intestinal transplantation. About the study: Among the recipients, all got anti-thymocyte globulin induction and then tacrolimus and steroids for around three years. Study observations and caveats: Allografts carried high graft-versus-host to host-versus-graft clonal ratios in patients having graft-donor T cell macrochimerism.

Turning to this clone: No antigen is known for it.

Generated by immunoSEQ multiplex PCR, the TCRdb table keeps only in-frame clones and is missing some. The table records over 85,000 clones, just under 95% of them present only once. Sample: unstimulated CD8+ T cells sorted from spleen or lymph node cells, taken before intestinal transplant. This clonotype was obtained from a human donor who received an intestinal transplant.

This CDR3 reads CARGLAGAPYEQYF. Here the CDR3 DNA reads TGTGCCAGAGGACTAGCGGGAGCCCCCTACGAGCAGTACTTC. The chain carries TRBV7-3 and TRBJ2-7; 13 nucleotides align to TRBD2. This CDR3 has 14 amino acids. V was clipped by 9 bases and J by 2 bases; unmatched bases: 4. Germline V gene lookup returns CDR1 SGHTA and CDR2 FQGTGA.